The 24 T cell receptor beta chains listed next were all sequenced from one sample in a study of PD-1 blockade in classical Hodgkin lymphoma. Data came from immunoSEQ multiplex PCR; TCRdb stores just in-frame clones and leaves some out. The sample has approximately 47,000 clones; roughly 88% are singletons. Time point: newly diagnosed, previously untreated cHL patient sample. The specimen sequenced was peripheral blood mononuclear cells (PBMCs). The receptors stem from a human donor with classical Hodgkin lymphoma.

This clone was observed a single time. This chain links TRBV18 with TRBJ1-2; tentative D call: TRBD1 (5 bases). CDR3 length: 15 amino acids. From germline, CDR1 is KGHSH and CDR2 LQKENI. V lost 4 bases, J lost 3 bases, and 15 bases lay in between. Here the CDR3 reads CASSHQMQGDYGYTF. The CDR3 coding sequence is TGTGCCAGCTCACACCAGATGCAGGGTGACTATGGCTACACCTTC.

This chain joins TRBV28 and TRBJ2-7; no clear D. Between the trimmed V and J ends, which lost 5 bases and 2 bases, there was a span of 4 bases. Per the germline V gene, CDR1 is MDHEN and CDR2 is SYDVKM. There are 11 residues in the CDR3. The CDR3 coding sequence is TGTGCCAGCAGTGGGGCCTACGAGCAGTACTTC. It codes for CASSGAYEQYF. Using reference TRBV28 and TRBJ2-7 for the parts outside the CDR3, the full variable domain is DVKVTQSSRYLVKRTGEKVFLECVQDMDHENMFWYRQDPGLGLRLIYFSYDVKMKEKGDIPEGYSVSREKKERFSLILESASTNQTSMYLCASSGAYEQYFGPGTRLTVT.

This clone has just one count. V and J are TRBV7-9 and TRBJ2-1; weak D call: TRBD1 (5 bases). Trimming cost V 5 bases and J 5 bases, with 13 bases left between them. CDR3 length equals 14 residues. Germline CDR1 and CDR2: SEHNR and FQNEAQ (reference sequence). This chain's CDR3 is CASSAPGRDNEQFF. The DNA for the CDR3 is TGTGCCAGCAGCGCGCCCGGCAGGGACAATGAGCAGTTCTTC.

The chain couples TRBV10-3 to TRBJ2-5, with D hard to call. This CDR3 comprises 12 residues. The ends were cut back, 6 bases at V and 6 bases at J, with 11 bases in the middle. Germline CDR1 and CDR2: ENHRY and SYGVKD. The CDR3 DNA reads TGTGCCATCAGAGAGGACGATCAGACCCAGTACTTC. It codes for CAIREDDQTQYF.

This chain links TRBV5-1 with TRBJ2-4; 13 bases map to TRBD2. CDR1 is SGHRS and CDR2 is YFSETQ in the germline V gene. CDR3 length equals 20 residues. Germline trimming cut 1 base from V and 0 bases from J; bases unmatched to any gene: 10. CDR3 loop: CASSLRPLAGGLEAKNIQYF. The CDR3 bases are TGCGCCAGCAGCTTGCGTCCACTAGCGGGAGGGCTAGAAGCCAAAAACATTCAGTACTTC. The full variable domain, rest sourced from reference TRBV5-1 and TRBJ2-4, is KAGVTQTPRYLIKTRGQQVTLSCSPISGHRSVSWYQQTPGQGLQFLFEYFSETQRNKGNFPGRFSGRQFSNSRSEMNVSTLELGDSALYLCASSLRPLAGGLEAKNIQYFGAGTRLSVL.

The genes are TRBV4-2 and TRBJ2-1; 14 bases align to TRBD2. Germline trimming cut 0 bases from V and 9 bases from J; bases unmatched to any gene: 10. CDR1 is LGHNA and CDR2 is YNFKEQ in the germline V gene. The CDR3 is made up of 18 amino acids. This chain's CDR3 is CASSQETSGRAGAAEQFF. DNA for the CDR3: TGTGCCAGCAGCCAAGAGACTAGCGGGAGGGCCGGTGCGGCTGAGCAGTTCTTC.

The gene calls are TRBV10-3 and TRBJ2-7; unclear D gene. Per the germline V gene, CDR1 is ENHRY and CDR2 is SYGVKD. V was cut by 6 bases and J by 7 bases, with 19 bases left in between. This CDR3 is 14 amino acids long. For the CDR3, the DNA is TGTGCCATCAGAAAGCTTTACTGTTTGGGGGAGCAGTACGTC. It encodes CAIRKLYCLGEQYV.

In its sample, this clone was seen a few times. This chain uses TRBV5-1 with TRBJ2-2; D is possibly TRBD2 (5 bases). The CDR3 consists of 14 residues. With 7 bases removed from V and 3 bases from J, the gap between germline ends came to 13 bases. The germline gives CDR1 SGHRS, CDR2 YFSETQ. The CDR3 DNA is TGCGCCAGCTTCCGGGGTAGCGACACCGGGGAGCTGTTTTTT. It translates to CASFRGSDTGELFF. The complete variable domain, with remaining parts taken from reference TRBV5-1 and TRBJ2-2, reads KAGVTQTPRYLIKTRGQQVTLSCSPISGHRSVSWYQQTPGQGLQFLFEYFSETQRNKGNFPGRFSGRQFSNSRSEMNVSTLELGDSALYLCASFRGSDTGELFFGEGSRLTVL.

V is TRBV6-6 and J is TRBJ2-7, with TRBD1 matching over 7 bases. The J segment lost 2 bases and the V segment lost 4 bases, leaving 5 bases of the junction unmatched. The germline V gene has CDR1 MNHNY and CDR2 SVGAGI (reference sequence). This CDR3 has 14 residues. Here the CDR3 reads CASSWFGTAYEQYF. CDR3 DNA: TGTGCCAGCAGTTGGTTCGGGACAGCCTACGAGCAGTACTTC.

The chain joins TRBV21-1 to TRBJ2-5; TRBD1, as called in the table, went unchecked against the DNA. TRBV21-1 is assigned pseudogene status. The CDR3 has 16 residues. DNA of the CDR3: TGTGCCAGCAGCAAAGATAGGACAGGCTCTAAAGAGACCCAGTACTTC. Translated, it gives CASSKDRTGSKETQYF.

The chain couples TRBV11-1 to TRBJ1-2; a weak D match, TRBD1 (5 bases). The V end was cut by 1 base, the J end by 2 bases, with 5 bases between. CDR3 size: 13 residues. Germline CDR1 is SGHAT and CDR2 is FQDESV (reference sequence). CDR3 region: CASSLGQNYGYTF. The CDR3 DNA sequence: TGTGCCAGCAGCTTAGGACAGAACTATGGCTACACCTTC.

The V and J genes are TRBV5-1 and TRBJ1-1; D may be TRBD1 (6 bases). Between the trimmed V and J ends, which lost 8 bases and 1 base, there was a span of 18 bases. The germline V gene has CDR1 SGHRS and CDR2 YFSETQ. This CDR3 comprises 15 residues. CDR3 in amino acids: CASMSSGVENTEAFF. In DNA, the CDR3 is TGCGCCAGTATGAGCTCAGGGGTGGAGAACACTGAAGCTTTCTTT.

V usage is TRBV25-1 and J usage is TRBJ1-3, with D possibly being TRBD1 (6 bases). This CDR3 is 16 amino acids long. Germline V gives CDR1 MGHDK, CDR2 SYGVNS. V shed 3 bases and J shed 0 bases, with 12 bases lying between them. The CDR3, as DNA: TGTGCCAGCAGTGACCCCGGGACATCCTCTGGAAACACCATATATTTT. It is translated as CASSDPGTSSGNTIYF.

V usage is TRBV11-2 and J usage is TRBJ2-7, with TRBD1 matching over 9 bases. The CDR3 spans 15 residues. CDR1 is SGHAT and CDR2 is FQNNGV in the germline V gene. The ends lost 6 bases at V and 1 base at J; junction bases unmatched: 7. The DNA of the CDR3 is TGTGCCAGCAGGTTAACTGACAGGGGGTCCTACGAGCAGTACTTC. Encoded protein: CASRLTDRGSYEQYF.

The genes are TRBV10-3 and TRBJ2-3; 7 positions agree with TRBD1. Trimming removed 3 bases from V and 3 bases from J; junction bases left unmatched: 9. This CDR3 is built from 16 residues. CDR1 ENHRY and CDR2 SYGVKD come from the germline V gene. The DNA of the CDR3 is TGTGCCATCAGTGACTCGGACAGGTTGAGTACAGATACGCAGTATTTT. The encoded protein is CAISDSDRLSTDTQYF.

The chain has TRBV6-5 and TRBJ1-5; D perhaps matches TRBD1 (5 bases). The CDR3 runs 14 residues. The germline gives CDR1 MNHEY, CDR2 SVGAGI. The V end was cut by 0 bases, the J end by 7 bases, with 10 bases between. The CDR3 bases are TGTGCCAGCAGTTACTCGCCAGGGTCACAGCCCCAGCATTTT. It yields the protein CASSYSPGSQPQHF.

The chain has TRBV7-3 and TRBJ2-2; the D gene is possibly TRBD2 (5 bases). The CDR3 contains 15 residues. Germline-derived CDR1 and CDR2 are SGHTA and FQGTGA. V was shortened by 5 bases and J by 3 bases, with 13 bases between the two germline ends. Here the CDR3 reads CASSRGGRDTGELFF. The CDR3 nucleotides read TGTGCCAGCAGCCGTGGTGGGAGAGACACCGGGGAGCTGTTTTTT.

This clone occurred once. The chain links TRBV5-4 to TRBJ1-2; 10 nucleotides match TRBD1. Trimming cost V 4 bases and J 5 bases; bases outside gene matches: 11. This CDR3 has 16 residues. The germline V gene has CDR1 SGHNT and CDR2 YYREEE (reference sequence). In DNA form, the CDR3 reads TGTGCCAGCAGCCTCCGGGACAGGGGCCAGGGTTATGGCTACACCTTC. This sequence encodes CASSLRDRGQGYGYTF.

The genes are TRBV10-3 and TRBJ2-5; no clear D gene. The V gene's germline CDR1 is ENHRY and CDR2 SYGVKD. Trimming pared 4 bases from V and 2 bases from J, leaving 5 bases between. This CDR3 is built from 12 residues. The CDR3 DNA is TGTGCCATCAGTGGCCAACAAGAGACCCAGTACTTC. Its protein product is CAISGQQETQYF.

This chain uses TRBV6-1 with TRBJ1-2; D uncertain. V shed 2 bases and J shed 7 bases, with 17 bases lying between them. Germline CDR1 MNHNS, CDR2 SASEGT. This CDR3 comprises 15 residues. CDR3: CASSEIAKGRRGYTF. CDR3 nucleotides: TGTGCCAGCAGTGAAATTGCGAAGGGAAGACGTGGCTACACCTTC.

V gene TRBV30 combines with J gene TRBJ2-2; perhaps TRBD2 as D (6 bases). V was shortened by 5 bases and J by 4 bases, with 17 bases between the two germline ends. The CDR3 sequence is 15 residues long. Germline V gives CDR1 GTSNPN, CDR2 SVGIG (reference sequence). In DNA, the CDR3 is TGTGCCTGGGTACAAATCGGGACTGTCACCGGGGAGCTGTTTTTT. Its protein product is CAWVQIGTVTGELFF. The whole variable domain, filled in from reference TRBV30 and TRBJ2-2, reads SQTIHQWPATLVQPVGSPLSLECTVEGTSNPNLYWYRQAAGRGLQLLFYSVGIGQISSEVPQNLSASRPQDRQFILSSKKLLLSDSGFYLCAWVQIGTVTGELFFGEGSRLTVL.

This sequence joins TRBV7-2 and TRBJ2-7, with D perhaps matching TRBD2 (6 bases). With 1 base removed from V and 11 bases from J, the gap between germline ends came to 18 bases. The germline gives CDR1 SGHTA, CDR2 FQGNSA. The CDR3 spans 14 residues. CDR3 bases: TGTGCCAGCAGCTTAGAAGGTGGGAGGCCCCAGGAGTACGTC. This encodes CASSLEGGRPQEYV.

The V and J genes are TRBV7-8 and TRBJ1-4; TRBD1 might be the D (5 bases). V was trimmed by 2 bases and J by 4 bases, leaving 14 bases between them. Germline CDR1 SGHVS, CDR2 FQNEAQ. CDR3 length: 16 amino acids. CDR3 protein: CASSLYGIQGNEKLFF. In nucleotides, the CDR3 is TGTGCCAGCAGCTTATACGGGATTCAGGGTAATGAAAAACTGTTTTTT.

J is TRBJ2-2 and V is TRBV5-1; 7 bases fit TRBD1. Germline trimming cut 0 bases from V and 7 bases from J; bases unmatched to any gene: 12. Looked up from germline, CDR1 is SGHRS and CDR2 is YFSETQ. This CDR3 is built from 17 residues. The CDR3, as DNA: TGCGCCAGCAGCTTGGACCACGACAGGGCGACAGGCGGGGAGCTGTTTTTT. Translated: CASSLDHDRATGGELFF.